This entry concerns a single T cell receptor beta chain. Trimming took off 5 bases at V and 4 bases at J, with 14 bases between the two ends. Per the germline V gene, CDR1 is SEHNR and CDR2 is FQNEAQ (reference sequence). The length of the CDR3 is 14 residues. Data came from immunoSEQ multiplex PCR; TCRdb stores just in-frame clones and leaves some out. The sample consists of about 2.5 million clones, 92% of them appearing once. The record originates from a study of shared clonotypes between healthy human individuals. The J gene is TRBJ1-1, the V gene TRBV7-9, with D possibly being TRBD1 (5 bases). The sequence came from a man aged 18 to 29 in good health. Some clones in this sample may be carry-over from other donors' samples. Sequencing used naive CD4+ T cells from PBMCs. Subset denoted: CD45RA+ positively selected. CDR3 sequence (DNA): TGTGCCAGCAGCCAGGATGGCGGGGGCACTGAAGCTTTCTTT. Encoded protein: CASSQDGGGTEAFF.